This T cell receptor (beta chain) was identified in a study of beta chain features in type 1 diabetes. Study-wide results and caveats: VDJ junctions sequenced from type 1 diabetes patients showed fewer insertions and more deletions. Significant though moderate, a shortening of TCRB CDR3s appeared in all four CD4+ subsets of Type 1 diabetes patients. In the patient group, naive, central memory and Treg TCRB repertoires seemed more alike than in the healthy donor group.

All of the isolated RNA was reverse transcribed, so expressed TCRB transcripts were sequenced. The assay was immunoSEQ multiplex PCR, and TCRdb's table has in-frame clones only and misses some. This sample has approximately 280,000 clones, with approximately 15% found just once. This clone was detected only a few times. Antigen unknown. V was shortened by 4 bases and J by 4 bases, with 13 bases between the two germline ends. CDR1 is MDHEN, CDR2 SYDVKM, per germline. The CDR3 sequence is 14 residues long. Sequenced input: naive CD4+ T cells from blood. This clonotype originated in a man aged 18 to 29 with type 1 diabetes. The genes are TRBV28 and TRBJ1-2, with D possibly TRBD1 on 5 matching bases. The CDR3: CASSSPGTIYGYTF. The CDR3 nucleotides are TGTGCCAGCAGTTCACCAGGGACTATCTATGGCTACACCTTC.